The source of this TCR beta chain is a study of blood T cell repertoires in COVID-19. The V and J ends lost 0 bases and 7 bases respectively, with 5 bases between them. Germline CDR1 SGHDT, CDR2 YYEEEE. This CDR3 comprises 11 residues. Repertoires were generated with immunoSEQ multiplex PCR, while TCRdb's copy carries only in-frame clones and drops some. The sample yields fewer than 300,000 clones, approximately 91% seen once. Seattle's enrolled individuals joined amid active infection and were then monitored longitudinally. The specimen sequenced was peripheral blood. This rearrangement joins TRBV5-6 to TRBJ2-7; D not certain. The TCR sequence derives from a woman aged 25 to 45 with COVID-19, enrolled during active disease. The CDR3 DNA sequence: TGTGCCAGCAGCTTGGGGCCGGAGCAGTACTTC. Encoded protein: CASSLGPEQYF.